The entry below gives a single T cell receptor (beta chain) sequence along with its context. The antigen is undetermined. This sample was taken from a study of T cells expressing NK-cell markers. Study information: HCMV seropositivity marked most of the eight sequenced donors; one was seronegative.

As the method of synthesis, 5'RACE template switching with UMIs yielded TCR beta cDNA. TCRdb derives one entry per CDR3 protein from the 5' RACE reads, leaving out DNA. The table gives roughly 180,000 distinct CDR3 sequences; the top ten clones make up roughly 20% of it. Study observations and caveats: These same clonotypes (in several donors) also led the CD3+CD56-NKG2C+ fraction. Dominant NKG2C+ clonotypes made up roughly 1.0-8% of CD8+ T cells in several donors.

The CDR3 runs to 16 residues. Germline-derived CDR1 and CDR2 are SGHTA and FQGNSA. V is TRBV7-2 and J is TRBJ1-4. The sequenced sample was blood T cells: a sorted CD56 or NKG2C T cell subset, CD4+ or CD8+ T cells, or bulk PBMC T cells (not recorded which). This receptor was taken from a woman aged 18 to 75 in good health. This CDR3 reads CASSLARSVSNEKLFF.